In its sample, the clone carrying this T cell receptor (beta chain) was seen once. Its matching antigen is unknown. Trimming removed 4 bases from V and 1 base from J, with 18 bases in between. The CDR3 runs to 18 residues. Per the germline V gene, CDR1 is SGHDT and CDR2 is YYEEEE. Isolation of PBMCs gave at least 6 million cells per sample. The data were obtained in a study of blood T cells in healthy people across ages. Study-level points and caveats: While age rose, TCR beta diversity per million T cells dropped in a roughly linear way. Long-lived donors exceeded aged donors in naive CD4+ cells and diversity.

Through a sample-barcoded 5' primer and a J-beta primer mix, a second PCR was run for roughly 6 to 11 cycles. TCRdb reanalysed the 5' RACE reads using MiXCR and keeps one entry per CDR3 protein. The sample carries approximately 1,000,000 distinct CDR3 sequences, 35% to 45% recorded once. The chain has TRBV5-6 and TRBJ1-6; maybe TRBD1 (6 bases). The material sequenced was blood. The clonotype was recovered from a man younger than 35 in good health. In DNA form, the CDR3 reads TGTGCCAGCAGCCCCTTACCGGGACACTCGTCCTATAATTCACCCCTCCACTTT. Translation: CASSPLPGHSSYNSPLHF.